The 7 T cell receptor beta chains below were found in one sample sequenced in a study of cytomegalovirus exposure and HLA in healthy donors. The PCR ran on 60 Vbeta and 13 Jbeta primers. The assay was immunoSEQ multiplex PCR, and TCRdb's table has in-frame clones only and misses some. Here the sample spans approximately 100,000 clones, about 75% being singletons. Sequenced sample: PBMCs. The receptors were sampled from a woman younger than 35 in good health and CMV-seropositive.

The chain combines TRBV21-1 with TRBJ2-2; the table names TRBD1, a call not compared with the DNA. TRBV21-1 is given as a pseudogene. The CDR3 contains 17 residues. The CDR3 sequence is CASSKDFRDTNTGELFF. DNA for the CDR3: TGTGCCAGCAGCAAAGATTTTCGGGACACGAACACCGGGGAGCTGTTTTTT.

The chain carries TRBV29-1 and TRBJ2-2; TRBD2 matches at 14 bases. The CDR3 extends over 16 amino acids. Unmatched junction bases numbered 4, after V lost 4 bases and J lost 3 bases. The germline V gene has CDR1 SQVTM and CDR2 ANQGSEA. CDR3 protein: CSVGRLAGGDTGELFF. CDR3 nucleotides: TGCAGCGTTGGAAGACTAGCGGGAGGGGACACCGGGGAGCTGTTTTTT.

The rearrangement joins TRBV18 to TRBJ2-7, with TRBD2 identical over 11 bases. The CDR3 is 15 residues long. Losses at the gene ends were 3 bases for V and 6 bases for J; bases not matched to a gene: 7. Germline-derived CDR1 and CDR2 are KGHSH and LQKENI. For the CDR3, the DNA is TGTGCCAGCTCACCCTCACTAGCGGGAGAGAGCGAGCAGTACTTC. Translated: CASSPSLAGESEQYF.

The chain is built from TRBV19 and TRBJ1-1; 7 nucleotides match TRBD1. Germline loops: CDR1 LNHDA, CDR2 SQIVND (reference sequence). Unmatched junction bases numbered 11, after V lost 2 bases and J lost 5 bases. This CDR3 region has 16 residues. The CDR3 is CASSIPDRERDTEAFF. In nucleotides, the CDR3 is TGTGCCAGTAGTATACCCGACAGGGAGAGGGATACTGAAGCTTTCTTT. Full variable domain (remainder filled in from reference TRBV19 and TRBJ1-1): DGGITQSPKYLFRKEGQNVTLSCEQNLNHDAMYWYRQDPGQGLRLIYYSQIVNDFQKGDIAEGYSVSREKKESFPLTVTSAQKNPTAFYLCASSIPDRERDTEAFFGQGTRLTVV.

The chain joins TRBV5-6 to TRBJ2-5; 13 positions agree with TRBD2. Unmatched junction bases numbered 7, after V lost 4 bases and J lost 4 bases. The CDR3 sequence is 16 residues long. Germline V gene lookup returns CDR1 SGHDT and CDR2 YYEEEE. CDR3 nucleotide sequence: TGTGCCAGCAGCCCGGTTGGACTAGCGGGAGCAGAGACCCAGTACTTC. Its translation is CASSPVGLAGAETQYF.

Ten or more counts support this clone. The rearrangement uses TRBV4-3 and TRBJ2-5; 8 bases match TRBD1. Germline CDR1 and CDR2: LGHNA and YSLEER. The V gene end was trimmed by 1 base and the J gene end by 3 bases; junction bases not matched to a gene: 4. This CDR3 contains 15 residues. The CDR3 loop reads CASSQGQGWEETQYF. In DNA, the CDR3 is TGCGCCAGCAGCCAAGGACAGGGGTGGGAAGAGACCCAGTACTTC.

The chain has TRBV7-3 and TRBJ2-2; unclear D gene. The CDR3 is 13 residues long. The germline V gene encodes CDR1 SGHTA and CDR2 FQGTGA. Trimming shortened V by 5 bases and J by 5 bases, and 9 bases separated the two germline ends. CDR3 in amino acids: CASSPQATGELFF. The CDR3 DNA is TGTGCCAGCAGCCCGCAGGCGACCGGGGAGCTGTTTTTT.